Below are 20 T cell receptor beta chains sequenced from a single sample in a study of T cells in Graves' hyperthyroidism and ophthalmopathy. Amplification yielded TCR beta CDR3 regions, with RNA transcripts as the source. HTBI primers were employed in a first-round RT-PCR of the TCR CDR3. Via MiXCR, TCRdb re-called the multiplex PCR reads, giving one row per CDR3 protein. Of about 570,000 distinct CDR3 sequences in the sample, about half were seen once. The specimen sequenced was peripheral blood or thyroid tissue (not recorded which). Receptors originate from an adult woman with Graves' disease, either hyperthyroidism or ophthalmopathy (not recorded which).

The CDR3 DNA reads as TGTGCCAGCATCACACGTCAGGGGACTGGGGAGCTGTTTTTT. It specifies CASITRQGTGELFF. This rearrangement joins TRBV7-3 to TRBJ2-2; D tentatively fits TRBD1 or TRBD2 (6 bases each). Germline loops: CDR1 SGHTA, CDR2 FQGTGA. The CDR3 is made up of 14 amino acids. With 7 bases removed from V and 8 bases from J, the gap between germline ends came to 17 bases.

This clonotype was seen ten or more times. V and J are TRBV5-1 and TRBJ2-7; perhaps TRBD1 as D (6 bases). This CDR3 has 16 amino acids. The V end was cut by 3 bases, the J end by 1 base, with 17 bases between. Germline V CDR1 and CDR2: SGHRS, YFSETQ. The CDR3, as DNA: TGCGCCAGCAGCTGGGCCCACCAGGGGTTATCCTACGAGCAGTACTTC. Protein: CASSWAHQGLSYEQYF.

The V call is TRBV19, the J call TRBJ1-1; 7 nucleotides align to TRBD1. After removal of 7 bases from V and 1 base from J, the junction contained 9 bases not matched to a gene. Germline-derived CDR1 and CDR2 are LNHDA and SQIVND (reference sequence). The CDR3 totals 15 residues. The CDR3 nucleotides read TGTGCCAGTACCCTCTATGGACAGGAGAACACTGAAGCTTTCTTT. Translating gives CASTLYGQENTEAFF.

This chain links TRBV2 with TRBJ1-2; TRBD1 matches at 9 bases. This CDR3 is 13 amino acids long. With V trimmed by 6 bases and J by 7 bases, 6 bases remained unmatched. The germline CDR1 and CDR2 sequences are SNHLY and FYNNEI. CDR3 sequence: CASRVGTGSGYTF. The CDR3 DNA is TGTGCCAGCAGAGTAGGGACAGGGAGTGGCTACACCTTC.

There are many counts of this clonotype. The rearrangement uses TRBV11-3 and TRBJ2-5, with D perhaps TRBD2 (6 bases). The CDR3 spans 14 residues. The germline V and J ends were trimmed by 2 bases and 3 bases, with 10 bases remaining between them. Germline CDR1 and CDR2: SGHNT and YENEEA. CDR3: CASSLLGGEETQYF. The CDR3 DNA is TGTGCCAGCAGCTTACTGGGAGGAGAAGAGACCCAGTACTTC.

V is TRBV7-2 and J is TRBJ2-3, with D possibly TRBD2 on 5 matching bases. The CDR3 runs to 16 residues. V dropped 7 bases and J dropped 7 bases, with 24 bases sitting between them. Germline CDR1 and CDR2: SGHTA and FQGNSA. CDR3 bases: TGTGCCAGCACTCGGACCCACGGGCGGGCTGGCAATACGCAGTATTTT. It yields the protein CASTRTHGRAGNTQYF.

The CDR3 nucleotides read TGTGCCAGCAGCGTACAGGGGTGGACTGAAGCTTTCTTT. Protein sequence: CASSVQGWTEAFF. The chain employs TRBV9 and TRBJ1-1; D is possibly TRBD1 (6 bases). The V gene lost 1 base and the J gene lost 5 bases, with 9 bases spanning the gap. CDR3 size: 13 residues. From germline, CDR1 is SGDLS and CDR2 YYNGEE.

Comments on this clonotype: This could be a read error, since a much larger clone is one nucleotide away. V and J are TRBV27 and TRBJ1-6, with unresolved D. Germline assignment: CDR1 MNHEY and CDR2 SMNVEV (reference sequence). The CDR3 extends over 12 amino acids. CDR3 coding DNA: TGTGCCAGCAGTCGGAGGGATTCATCCCTCCACTTT. Translation: CASSRRDSSLHF.

The CDR3 coding sequence is TGCAGCGTTGATGGACAGGGGACGGGTGGCTACACCTTC. Translating gives CSVDGQGTGGYTF. The chain recombines TRBV29-1 with TRBJ1-2; 9 bases line up with TRBD1. V shed 3 bases and J 7 bases; nucleotides not matched to a gene: 6. This CDR3 contains 13 residues. Germline V gene data show CDR1 as SQVTM and CDR2 as ANQGSEA.

This clonotype was picked up one time. The chain uses TRBV19 and TRBJ2-7, with D tentatively TRBD2 (6 bases). Germline CDR1 is LNHDA and CDR2 is SQIVND (reference sequence). This CDR3 contains 14 residues. The ends were cut back, 6 bases at V and 6 bases at J, with 18 bases in the middle. This CDR3 is CASRPRGGSSEQYF. CDR3 DNA: TGTGCCAGTAGGCCAAGGGGAGGCAGCTCCGAGCAGTACTTC.

This chain links TRBV7-8 with TRBJ1-2, with D possibly TRBD1 on 5 matching bases. Trimming took off 1 base at V and 4 bases at J, with 13 bases between the two ends. The CDR3 covers 15 residues. CDR1 and CDR2 from the germline V gene are SGHVS and FQNEAQ. In DNA form, the CDR3 reads TGTGCCAGCAGCTTAGGCTACAGGTCTGGCTATGGCTACACCTTC. It translates to CASSLGYRSGYGYTF.

This clonotype was seen repeatedly, ten times or more. The chain employs TRBV5-1 and TRBJ2-7; D may be TRBD1 (6 bases). Trimming removed 0 bases at V and 3 bases at J, with 16 bases between. The V gene's germline CDR1 is SGHRS and CDR2 YFSETQ. CDR3 length: 16 residues. This chain's CDR3 is CASSLGTGDTRYEQYF. Written as DNA, the CDR3 is TGCGCCAGCAGCTTGGGTACTGGGGACACCCGCTACGAGCAGTACTTC.

This clonotype was recorded only once. The V gene is TRBV5-1, the J gene TRBJ2-2; TRBD1 aligns across 7 bases. V lost 1 base and J lost 7; bases outside the gene matches: 4. The length of the CDR3 is 14 residues. CDR1 and CDR2 (germline): SGHRS, YFSETQ. The CDR3 protein is CASSLQGVNGELFF. CDR3 nucleotide sequence: TGCGCCAGCAGCTTGCAGGGGGTGAACGGGGAGCTGTTTTTT.

The V call is TRBV20-1, the J call TRBJ2-5; a possible D gene is TRBD2 (6 bases). Looked up from germline, CDR1 is DFQATT and CDR2 is SNEGSKA (reference sequence). Between the trimmed V and J ends, which lost 0 bases and 5 bases, there was a span of 13 bases. This CDR3 comprises 14 residues. The CDR3 is CSARDRLARETQYF. The DNA for the CDR3 is TGCAGTGCTAGAGATCGGCTAGCGCGGGAGACCCAGTACTTC.

The rearrangement uses TRBV7-2 and TRBJ1-1, with 8 bases matching TRBD1. Germline V gene data show CDR1 as SGHTA and CDR2 as FQGNSA. V lost 5 bases to trimming and J lost 10 bases; unmatched junction nucleotides: 6. This CDR3 has 12 amino acids. DNA of the CDR3: TGTGCCAGCAGCGCCGGGACAGGTAGAGCTTTCTTT. Residues: CASSAGTGRAFF.

This clonotype was recorded many times. J is TRBJ1-1 and V is TRBV7-9; a weak D match, TRBD1 (6 bases). V lost 4 bases and J lost 2, with 14 bases in between. Germline values: CDR1 SEHNR, CDR2 FQNEAQ (reference sequence). The CDR3 has 15 amino acids. CDR3 in amino acids: CASSWPGHPNTEAFF. The CDR3 nucleotides are TGTGCCAGCAGCTGGCCGGGACATCCCAACACTGAAGCTTTCTTT.

This chain links TRBV29-1 with TRBJ1-4; 9 positions agree with TRBD1. The trim removed 5 bases at V and 4 bases at J, leaving 2 bases unmatched. The germline V gene encodes CDR1 SQVTM and CDR2 ANQGSEA. This CDR3 contains 13 residues. The CDR3 region is CSVSGQGNEKLFF. The CDR3 nucleotides are TGCAGCGTTTCGGGACAGGGTAATGAAAAACTGTTTTTT.

This clonotype has just a few counts. One base away lies a much larger clone, so this may be a sequencing read error. This chain connects TRBV7-3 to TRBJ2-5; tentative D call: TRBD2 (6 bases). Deletions cut 6 bases from V and 0 bases from J, with 17 bases between. CDR1 and CDR2 from the germline V gene are SGHTA and FQGTGA. This CDR3 region has 16 residues. The CDR3, as DNA: TGTGCCAGCAGTCCCTTCGCGGGCGGGAACCAAGAGACCCAGTACTTC. Amino acids: CASSPFAGGNQETQYF.

This clonotype was detected a few times. This chain joins TRBV7-3 and TRBJ1-1, with a possible D match to TRBD1 (5 bases). V lost 0 bases and J lost 2, with 10 bases in between. This CDR3 spans 15 amino acids. CDR1 and CDR2 (germline): SGHTA, FQGTGA. The CDR3 spells CASSLTGGFNTEAFF. CDR3 in DNA: TGTGCCAGCAGCTTAACGGGGGGATTTAACACTGAAGCTTTCTTT.

Ten or more counts support this clonotype. CDR3 amino acids: CASSDAGSGGYTF. Written as DNA, the CDR3 is TGTGCCAGCAGTGACGCGGGGTCGGGAGGCTACACCTTC. V is TRBV2 and J is TRBJ1-2; no definite D call. CDR3 length equals 13 residues. V was cut by 3 bases and J by 8 bases, with 13 bases left in between. The germline V gene encodes CDR1 SNHLY and CDR2 FYNNEI. The full variable domain, in which reference TRBV2 and TRBJ1-2 provide the parts outside the CDR3, is EPEVTQTPSHQVTQMGQEVILRCVPISNHLYFYWYRQILGQKVEFLVSFYNNEISEKSEIFDDQFSVERPDGSNFTLKIRSTKLEDSAMYFCASSDAGSGGYTFGSGTRLTVV.